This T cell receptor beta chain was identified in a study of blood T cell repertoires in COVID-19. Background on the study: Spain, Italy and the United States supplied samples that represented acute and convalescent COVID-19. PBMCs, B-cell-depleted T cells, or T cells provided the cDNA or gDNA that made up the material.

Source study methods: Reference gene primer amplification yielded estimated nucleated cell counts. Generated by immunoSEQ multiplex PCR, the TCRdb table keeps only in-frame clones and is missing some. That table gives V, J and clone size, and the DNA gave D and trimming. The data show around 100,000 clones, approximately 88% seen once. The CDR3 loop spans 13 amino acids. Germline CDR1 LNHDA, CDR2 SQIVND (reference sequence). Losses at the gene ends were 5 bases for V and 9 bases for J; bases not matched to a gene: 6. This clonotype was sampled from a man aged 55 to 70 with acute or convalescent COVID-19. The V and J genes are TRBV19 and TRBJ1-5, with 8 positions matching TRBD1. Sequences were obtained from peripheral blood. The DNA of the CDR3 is TGTGCCAGTAGTCAGGGGGCGCGGTTGCCCCAGCATTTT. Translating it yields CASSQGARLPQHF.